The 6 T cell receptor beta chains below come from one sample, sequenced in a study of T-cell reconstitution after alpha-beta-depleted transplantation in children. Unique molecular identifiers were built into the TCRbeta library. TCRdb ran MiXCR on the PCR reads and lists one entry per CDR3 protein. The sample gives a few hundred thousand distinct CDR3 sequences, under 15% of which show up once; 2.2% is in the top ten. The sample here was PBMCs, mostly from graft donor cells, taken 360 days after TCRalphabeta/CD19-depleted stem cell transplant. These receptors came from a male patient younger than 18 who had a stem cell transplant for acute myeloid leukemia, so the T cells may come from the graft donor.

This clonotype was seen a handful of times. The chain is built from TRBV12-3 or TRBV12-4 and TRBJ2-2; D ambiguous. The CDR3 runs 15 residues. Trimming shortened V by 2 bases and J by 0 bases, and 7 bases separated the two germline ends. CDR3 residues: CASSLSRPNTGELFF. Here the CDR3 DNA reads TGTGCCAGCAGTTTAAGTCGGCCGAACACCGGGGAGCTGTTTTTT.

V gene TRBV20-1 combines with J gene TRBJ2-7; D is uncertain. Trimming shortened V by 1 base and J by 4 bases, and 17 bases separated the two germline ends. Germline CDR1 is DFQATT and CDR2 is SNEGSKA (reference sequence). CDR3 length: 15 amino acids. CDR3 loop: CSARAGSRDWYEQYF. The CDR3 DNA sequence: TGCAGTGCTAGAGCCGGCAGCCGAGATTGGTACGAGCAGTACTTC.

The rearrangement joins TRBV24-1 to TRBJ1-5; D unclear. This CDR3 has 14 amino acids. V was shortened by 7 bases and J by 3 bases, with 12 bases between the two germline ends. The germline gives CDR1 KGHDR, CDR2 SFDVKD. CDR3 protein: CATRAAGINQPQHF. The CDR3 nucleotides are TGTGCCACCAGGGCCGCGGGGATCAATCAGCCCCAGCATTTT.

The V and J genes are TRBV20-1 and TRBJ2-7; 13 bases line up with TRBD2. The CDR3 runs to 18 residues. Trimming removed 5 bases from V and 3 bases from J; junction bases left unmatched: 16. The germline CDR1 and CDR2 sequences are DFQATT and SNEGSKA (reference sequence). The CDR3 region has the DNA TGCAGTGCTCAAAAGGGACTAGCGGGAAGCTGGGCCTTCTACGAGCAGTACTTC. It is translated as CSAQKGLAGSWAFYEQYF.

This clonotype was detected a few times. The chain combines TRBV29-1 with TRBJ2-6; D tentatively fits TRBD1 or TRBD2 (5 bases each). CDR3 length: 16 amino acids. V lost 7 bases to trimming and J lost 0 bases, with 16 bases between them. Germline V CDR1 and CDR2: SQVTM, ANQGSEA. CDR3 nucleotide sequence: TGCAGCGCCGTATGGGGGATGCTCTCTGGGGCCAACGTCCTGACTTTC. Translated, it gives CSAVWGMLSGANVLTF.

V usage is TRBV20-1 and J usage is TRBJ2-1; D not certain. Germline CDR1 reads DFQATT; CDR2 reads SNEGSKA (reference sequence). CDR3 length: 13 residues. The V and J ends lost 4 bases and 12 bases respectively, with 19 bases between them. The CDR3 loop is CSANSDRPRGQFF. The CDR3 bases are TGCAGTGCTAACTCTGATCGCCCTCGAGGGCAGTTCTTC.